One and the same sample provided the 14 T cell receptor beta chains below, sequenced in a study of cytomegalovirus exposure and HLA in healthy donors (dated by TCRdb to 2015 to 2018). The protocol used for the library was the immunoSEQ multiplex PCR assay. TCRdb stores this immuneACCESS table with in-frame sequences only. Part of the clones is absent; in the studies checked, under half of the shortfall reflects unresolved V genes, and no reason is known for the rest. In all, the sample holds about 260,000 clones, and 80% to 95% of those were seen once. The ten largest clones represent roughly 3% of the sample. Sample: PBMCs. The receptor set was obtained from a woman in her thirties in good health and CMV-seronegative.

The CDR3 region has the DNA TGCGCCAGCAGCTTGGCTAGCGGCAGCCAAGAGACCCAGTACTTC. Translation gives CASSLASGSQETQYF. This chain joins TRBV5-1 and TRBJ2-5, with TRBD2 matching 7 bases. From germline, CDR1 is SGHRS and CDR2 YFSETQ. V shed 0 bases and J 1 base; nucleotides not matched to a gene: 3. The CDR3 length is 15 residues. The full variable domain, rest sourced from reference TRBV5-1 and TRBJ2-5, is KAGVTQTPRYLIKTRGQQVTLSCSPISGHRSVSWYQQTPGQGLQFLFEYFSETQRNKGNFPGRFSGRQFSNSRSEMNVSTLELGDSALYLCASSLASGSQETQYFGPGTRLLVL.

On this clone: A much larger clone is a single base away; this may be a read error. The CDR3 DNA is TGTGCCAGCAGCCCCAGGACAGGGAGCTCCTACGAGCAGTACTTC. It is translated as CASSPRTGSSYEQYF. This sequence joins TRBV5-6 and TRBJ2-7, with TRBD1 matching over 8 bases. V was clipped by 4 bases and J by 0 bases; unmatched bases: 6. The germline CDR1 and CDR2 sequences are SGHDT and YYEEEE. CDR3 length: 15 residues. The full variable domain, in which reference TRBV5-6 and TRBJ2-7 provide the parts outside the CDR3, is DAGVTQSPTHLIKTRGQQVTLRCSPKSGHDTVSWYQQALGQGPQFIFQYYEEEERQRGNFPDRFSGHQFPNYSSELNVNALLLGDSALYLCASSPRTGSSYEQYFGPGTRLTVT.

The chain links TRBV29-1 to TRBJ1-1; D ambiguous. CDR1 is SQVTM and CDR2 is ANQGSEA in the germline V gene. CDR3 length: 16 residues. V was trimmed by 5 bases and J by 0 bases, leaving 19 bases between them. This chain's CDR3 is CSVIVWAESMNTEAFF. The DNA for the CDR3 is TGCAGCGTTATTGTTTGGGCAGAGAGCATGAACACTGAAGCTTTCTTT.

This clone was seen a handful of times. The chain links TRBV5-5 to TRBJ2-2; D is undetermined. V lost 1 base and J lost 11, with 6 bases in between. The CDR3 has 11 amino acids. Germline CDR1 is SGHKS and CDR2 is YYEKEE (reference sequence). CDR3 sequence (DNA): TGTGCCAGCAGCTTGCAGTACGAGCTGTTTTTT. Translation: CASSLQYELFF.

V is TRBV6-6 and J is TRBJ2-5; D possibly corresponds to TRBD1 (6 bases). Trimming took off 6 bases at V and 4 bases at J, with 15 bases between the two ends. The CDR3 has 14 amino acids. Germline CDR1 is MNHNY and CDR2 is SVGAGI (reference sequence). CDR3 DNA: TGTGCCAGCAGCCCTACCCAGGGGTTAGAGACCCAGTACTTC. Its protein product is CASSPTQGLETQYF.

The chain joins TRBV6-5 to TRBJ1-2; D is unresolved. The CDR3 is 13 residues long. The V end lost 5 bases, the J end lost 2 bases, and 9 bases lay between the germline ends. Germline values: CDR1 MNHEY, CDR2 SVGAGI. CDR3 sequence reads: CASSLSKNYGYTF. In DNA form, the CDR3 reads TGTGCCAGCAGTCTCTCGAAGAACTATGGCTACACCTTC.

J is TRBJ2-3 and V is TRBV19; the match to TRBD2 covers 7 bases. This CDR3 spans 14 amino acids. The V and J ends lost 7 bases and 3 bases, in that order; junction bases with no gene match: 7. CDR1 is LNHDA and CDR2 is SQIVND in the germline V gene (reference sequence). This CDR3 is CASKERGGTDTQYF. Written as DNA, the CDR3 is TGTGCCAGTAAAGAGCGGGGAGGGACAGATACGCAGTATTTT.

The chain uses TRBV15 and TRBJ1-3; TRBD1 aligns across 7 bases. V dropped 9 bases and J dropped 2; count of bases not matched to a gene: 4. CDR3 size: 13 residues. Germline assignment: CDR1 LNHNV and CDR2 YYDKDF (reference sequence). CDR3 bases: TGTGCCACTACCGGGACAGCTGGAAACACCATATATTTT. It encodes CATTGTAGNTIYF.

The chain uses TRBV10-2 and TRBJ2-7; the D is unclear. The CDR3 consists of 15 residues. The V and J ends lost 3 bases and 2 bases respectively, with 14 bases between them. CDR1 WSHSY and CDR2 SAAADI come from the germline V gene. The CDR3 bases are TGCGCCAGCAGTGATGTCGTTGTCAGCACCTACGAGCAGTACTTC. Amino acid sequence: CASSDVVVSTYEQYF.

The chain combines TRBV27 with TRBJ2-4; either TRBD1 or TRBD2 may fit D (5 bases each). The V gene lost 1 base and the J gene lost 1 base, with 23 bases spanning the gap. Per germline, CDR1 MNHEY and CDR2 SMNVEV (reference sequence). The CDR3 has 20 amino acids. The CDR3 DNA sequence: TGTGCCAGCAGTTTATGGCCAGTACCTAAATCAGGGACGGCCAAAAACATTCAGTACTTC. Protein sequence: CASSLWPVPKSGTAKNIQYF.

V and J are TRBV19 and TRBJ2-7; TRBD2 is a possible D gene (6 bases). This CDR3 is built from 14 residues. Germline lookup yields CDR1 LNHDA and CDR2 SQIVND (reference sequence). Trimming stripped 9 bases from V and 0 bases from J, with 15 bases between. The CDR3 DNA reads TGTGCCAGCAGCGAGGGGAGGAGCTCCTACGAGCAGTACTTC. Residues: CASSEGRSSYEQYF.

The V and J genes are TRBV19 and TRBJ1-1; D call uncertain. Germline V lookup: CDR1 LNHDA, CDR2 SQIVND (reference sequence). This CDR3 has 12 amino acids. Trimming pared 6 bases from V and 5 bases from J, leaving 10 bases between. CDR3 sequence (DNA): TGTGCCAGTAGACGGGTGGGGACTGAAGCTTTCTTT. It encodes CASRRVGTEAFF.

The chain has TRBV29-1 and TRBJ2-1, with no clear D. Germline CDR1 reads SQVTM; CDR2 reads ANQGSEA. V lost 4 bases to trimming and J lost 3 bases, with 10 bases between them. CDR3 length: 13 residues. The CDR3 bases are TGCAGCGTTGTAGAAACCAACTACAATGAGCAGTTCTTC. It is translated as CSVVETNYNEQFF.

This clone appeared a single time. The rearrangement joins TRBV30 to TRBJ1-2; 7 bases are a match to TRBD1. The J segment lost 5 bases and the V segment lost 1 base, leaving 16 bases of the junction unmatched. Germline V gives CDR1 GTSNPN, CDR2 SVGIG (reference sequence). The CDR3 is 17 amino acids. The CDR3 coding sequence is TGTGCCTGGAGTGCCCCTCCGGGACAGCAGCTCTATTATGGCTACACCTTC. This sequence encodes CAWSAPPGQQLYYGYTF.